These 4 T cell receptor beta chains were all obtained from the same sample, sequenced in a study of T-cell memory formation after mild COVID-19. TCRdb re-derived calls from the 5' RACE reads in MiXCR, one entry per CDR3 protein. Altogether roughly 600,000 distinct CDR3 sequences are present, over 15% being singletons, with the ten largest covering approximately 12%. The source material was PBMCs or a T cell subset sorted from them (not recorded which). The receptors were sampled from an adult woman who had mild COVID-19 (a few samples of this study predate the infection). Cell type and time point are not known.

This chain connects TRBV24-1 to TRBJ2-1; D perhaps matches TRBD2 (6 bases). With 3 bases removed from V and 5 bases from J, the gap between germline ends came to 10 bases. The germline V gene has CDR1 KGHDR and CDR2 SFDVKD. This CDR3 comprises 14 residues. The CDR3, as DNA: TGTGCCACCAGTGATGTAGGAGGGAACAATGAGCAGTTCTTC. It codes for CATSDVGGNNEQFF.

This clonotype was seen only a few times. The rearrangement joins TRBV11-2 to TRBJ2-2; TRBD2 aligns across 13 bases. After removal of 4 bases from V and 1 base from J, the junction contained 0 bases not matched to a gene. Germline CDR1 SGHAT, CDR2 FQNNGV. The CDR3 spans 16 residues. The CDR3 reads CASSWTSGRNTGELFF. CDR3 nucleotide sequence: TGTGCCAGCAGCTGGACTAGCGGGAGGAACACCGGGGAGCTGTTTTTT. Supplemented by reference TRBV11-2 and TRBJ2-2, the full variable domain reads EAGVAQSPRYKIIEKRQSVAFWCNPISGHATLYWYQQILGQGPKLLIQFQNNGVVDDSQLPKDRFSAERLKGVDSTLKIQPAKLEDSAVYLCASSWTSGRNTGELFFGEGSRLTVL.

DNA of the CDR3: TGCAGCGTTGAAGGGACAGGGGGACGGAACTATGGCTACACCTTC. Protein: CSVEGTGGRNYGYTF. This sequence joins TRBV29-1 and TRBJ1-2, with 10 positions matching TRBD1. The CDR3 totals 15 residues. Trimming took 1 base from V and 2 from J; bases not matched to a gene: 4. Germline-derived CDR1 and CDR2 are SQVTM and ANQGSEA.

In this sample, this clonotype turned up a few times. The chain uses TRBV18 and TRBJ2-3; TRBD2 aligns across 14 bases. The V gene's germline CDR1 is KGHSH and CDR2 LQKENI. V dropped 2 bases and J dropped 6; count of bases not matched to a gene: 13. The CDR3 spans 19 residues. CDR3 DNA: TGTGCCAGCTCACCAAGCGGACTAGCGGGGGGCCGGTCGGGCGATACGCAGTATTTT. Translation: CASSPSGLAGGRSGDTQYF. Drawing the rest from reference TRBV18 and TRBJ2-3, the complete variable domain is NAGVMQNPRHLVRRRGQEARLRCSPMKGHSHVYWYRQLPEEGLKFMVYLQKENIIDESGMPKERFSAEFPKEGPSILRIQQVVRGDSAAYFCASSPSGLAGGRSGDTQYFGPGTRLTVL.